The sequence of this T cell receptor (beta chain) was determined in a study of multiple sclerosis patients with progressive multifocal leukoencephalopathy. As for this clone: The target antigen is unknown.

Produced via immunoSEQ multiplex PCR; TCRdb's table is partial and in-frame only. This sample has roughly 28,000 clones; approximately 90% occur once, and the top ten carry 0.85% to 1.3%. Time point here: before natalizumab initiation. Findings of the study overall: Clones expanded at PML were already present before and during natalizumab. No common TRBV or TRBJ usage or pairing appeared at PML.

Sequencing was carried out using PBMCs. The sequence was obtained from a human donor with multiple sclerosis.

The DNA of the CDR3 is TGTGCCAGTAGCCGTCGCGGGAGCTCCTACGAGCAGTACTTC. It encodes CASSRRGSSYEQYF. The rearrangement uses TRBV19 and TRBJ2-7; 7 nucleotides align to TRBD2. J gave up 0 bases and V 6 bases, and 5 bases lay outside the gene matches. The germline gives CDR1 LNHDA, CDR2 SQIVND (reference sequence). The CDR3 consists of 14 residues.